This TCR beta chain was found in a study of blood T cells in healthy people across ages. The CDR3 runs 16 residues. Germline CDR1 reads SGHTA; CDR2 reads FQGNSA. V was trimmed by 1 base and J by 0 bases, leaving 11 bases between them. At least 7 million PBMCs were isolated per sample. A second PCR of 7 to 11 cycles used a sample-barcoded 5' primer and a J-beta primer mix. TCRdb reprocessed the 5' RACE reads with MiXCR, giving one entry per CDR3 protein. The sample consists of 1.2 million to 1.5 million distinct CDR3 sequences, approximately 38% of them appearing once. The V call is TRBV7-2, the J call TRBJ2-3; weak D call: TRBD2 (6 bases). Sequences were obtained from blood. This TCR was recovered from a woman under 30 in good health. The DNA for the CDR3 is TGTGCCAGCAGCTTAGGGGCTAGCGTTAGCACAGATACGCAGTATTTT. It is translated as CASSLGASVSTDTQYF. The full variable domain, with the rest looked up from reference TRBV7-2 and TRBJ2-3, is GAGVSQSPSNKVTEKGKDVELRCDPISGHTALYWYRQSLGQGLEFLIYFQGNSAPDKSGLPSDRFSAERTGGSVSTLTIQRTQQEDSAVYLCASSLGASVSTDTQYFGPGTRLTVL.